This TCR beta chain was captured by sequencing in a study of CD8+CD57+ T cells in acquired aplastic anemia. Whole-study context: Yields of DNA that came from sorted CD4+ and CD8+ cells averaged approximately 3.2 ug. Healthy donors gave about 10 million reads on average for CD4+ cells.

Whole-study findings and limits: Patients and healthy controls showed no significant CD8+ Simpson's diversity difference.

TCR beta VDJ and CDR3 profiling used genomic DNA as template. Using its own MiXCR run on the reads, TCRdb lists one record per CDR3 protein. This sample has roughly 130,000 distinct CDR3 sequences, with about 48% found just once. This clonotype has ten or more counts. Its antigen is not known. The germline gives CDR1 SSHAT, CDR2 FNYEAQ (reference sequence). The germline V and J ends were trimmed by 5 bases and 1 base, with 14 bases remaining between them. The CDR3 runs to 15 residues. This TCR was sampled from a human donor in good health, serving as a control. Input material: sorted CD4+, CD8+, or CD8+CD57+ T cells (not recorded which) from PBMCs. The V call is TRBV7-7, the J call TRBJ2-5, with D tentatively TRBD1 or TRBD2 (6 bases each). The CDR3 region is CASSALGGPQETQYF. For the CDR3, the DNA is TGTGCCAGCAGCGCACTCGGGGGCCCCCAAGAGACCCAGTACTTC.